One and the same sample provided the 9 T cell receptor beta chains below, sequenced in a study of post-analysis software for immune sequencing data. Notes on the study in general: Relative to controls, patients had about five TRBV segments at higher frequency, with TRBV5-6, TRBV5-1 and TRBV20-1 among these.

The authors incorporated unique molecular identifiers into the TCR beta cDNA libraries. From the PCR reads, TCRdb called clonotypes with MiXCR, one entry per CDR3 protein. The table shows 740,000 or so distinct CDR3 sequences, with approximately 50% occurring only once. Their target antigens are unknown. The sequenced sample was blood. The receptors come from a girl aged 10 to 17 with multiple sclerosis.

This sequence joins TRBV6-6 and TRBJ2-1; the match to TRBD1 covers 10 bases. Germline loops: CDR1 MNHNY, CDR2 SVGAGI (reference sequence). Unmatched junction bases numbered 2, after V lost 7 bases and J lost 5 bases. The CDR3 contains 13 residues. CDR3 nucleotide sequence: TGTGCCAGCAAGGACAGGGGGGACAATGAGCAGTTCTTC. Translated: CASKDRGDNEQFF.

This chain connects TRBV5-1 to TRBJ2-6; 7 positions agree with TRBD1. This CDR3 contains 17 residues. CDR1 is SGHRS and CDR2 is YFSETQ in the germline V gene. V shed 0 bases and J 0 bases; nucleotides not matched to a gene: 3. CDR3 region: CASSLEQGSSGANVLTF. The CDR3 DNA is TGCGCCAGCAGCTTGGAACAGGGGAGCTCTGGGGCCAACGTCCTGACTTTC.

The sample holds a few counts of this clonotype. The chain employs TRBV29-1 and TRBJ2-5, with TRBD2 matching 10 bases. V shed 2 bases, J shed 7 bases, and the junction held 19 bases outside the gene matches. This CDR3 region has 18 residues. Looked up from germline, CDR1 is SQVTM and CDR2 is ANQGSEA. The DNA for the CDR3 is TGCAGCGTTGAACCAAGGGGGCTAGCGGGAGATGTAGGTGTGACCCAGTACTTC. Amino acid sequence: CSVEPRGLAGDVGVTQYF. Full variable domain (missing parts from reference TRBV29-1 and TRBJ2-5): SAVISQKPSRDICQRGTSLTIQCQVDSQVTMMFWYRQQPGQSLTLIATANQGSEATYESGFVIDKFPISRPNLTFSTLTVSNMSPEDSSIYLCSVEPRGLAGDVGVTQYFGPGTRLLVL.

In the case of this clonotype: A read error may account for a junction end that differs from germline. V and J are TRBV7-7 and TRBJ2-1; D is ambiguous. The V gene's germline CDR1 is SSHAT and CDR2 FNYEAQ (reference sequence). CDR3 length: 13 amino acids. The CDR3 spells CASSAVVSNEQFF. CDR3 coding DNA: TGTGCTAGCAGCGCTGTTGTGTCCAATGAGCAGTTCTTC. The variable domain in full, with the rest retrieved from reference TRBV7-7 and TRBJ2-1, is GAGVSQSPRYKVTKRGQDVTLRCDPISSHATLYWYQQALGQGPEFLTYFNYEAQPDKSGLPSDRFSAERPEGSISTLTIQRTEQRDSAMYRCASSAVVSNEQFFGPGTRLTVL.

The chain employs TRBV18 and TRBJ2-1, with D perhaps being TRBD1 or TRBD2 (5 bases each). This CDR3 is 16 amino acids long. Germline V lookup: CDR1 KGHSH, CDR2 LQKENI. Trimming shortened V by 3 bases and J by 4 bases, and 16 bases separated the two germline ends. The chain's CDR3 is CASSPTVPGRYNEQFF. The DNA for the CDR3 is TGTGCCAGCTCACCGACAGTCCCGGGACGGTACAATGAGCAGTTCTTC.

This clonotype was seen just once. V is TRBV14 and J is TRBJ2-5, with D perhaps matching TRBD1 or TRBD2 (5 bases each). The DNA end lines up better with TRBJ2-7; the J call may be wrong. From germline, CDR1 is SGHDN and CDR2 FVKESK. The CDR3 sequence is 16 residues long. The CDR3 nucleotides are TGTGCCAGCAGCCAAGAAACCTCCCGGGATAGGGGCGAGCAGTACTTC. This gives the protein CASSQETSRDRGEQYF.

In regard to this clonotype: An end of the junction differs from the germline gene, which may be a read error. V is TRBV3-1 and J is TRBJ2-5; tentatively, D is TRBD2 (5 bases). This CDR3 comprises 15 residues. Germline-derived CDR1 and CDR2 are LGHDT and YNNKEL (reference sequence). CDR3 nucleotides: TGTGCCAGCAGCCAATTAAGCGGAACTCAAGAGACCCAGTGCTTC. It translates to CASSQLSGTQETQCF.

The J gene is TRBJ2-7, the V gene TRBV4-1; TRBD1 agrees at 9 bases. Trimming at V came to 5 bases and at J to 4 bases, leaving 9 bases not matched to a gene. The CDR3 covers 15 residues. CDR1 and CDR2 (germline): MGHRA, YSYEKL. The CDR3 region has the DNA TGCGCCAGCAGCGAACCCGGGACAGGGCGTTACGAGCAGTACTTC. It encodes CASSEPGTGRYEQYF.

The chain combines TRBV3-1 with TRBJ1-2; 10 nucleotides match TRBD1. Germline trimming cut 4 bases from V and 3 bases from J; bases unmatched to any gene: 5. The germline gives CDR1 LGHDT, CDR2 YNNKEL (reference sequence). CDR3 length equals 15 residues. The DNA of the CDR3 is TGTGCCAGCAGCCCCCGGGACAGGGGAGACTATGGCTACACCTTC. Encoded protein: CASSPRDRGDYGYTF.